Listed below are T cell receptor beta chains from one sample, sequenced in a study of shared clonotypes between healthy human individuals. Profiled with immunoSEQ multiplex PCR; TCRdb holds only in-frame clones, not every one. This table has approximately 2,200,000 clones, 85% to 95% appearing once. The sample taken for sequencing was naive CD8+ T cells from PBMCs. All receptors derive from a man between 18 and 29 years old in good health. Some clones in this sample may be carry-over from other donors' samples. Each CDR3 is given without its conserved first and last residue. The listing skips clone size in some rows; elsewhere it reads once, few, many or a size class.

clone_size	v_call	cdr3_aa
-	TRBV5-1	ASSLGGGAEQY
-	TRBV9	ASSVEPGISYEQY
-	TRBV15	ATSRTNTGGYEQY
-	TRBV7-2	ASSPRQQRGNEQY
-	TRBV4-1	ASSQDITGRGELF
-	TRBV27	ASSPLTGSYEQY
-	TRBV25-1	ASTPGTFYNEQF
-	TRBV4-3	ASSQGYLNTGELF
-	TRBV9	ASSVGQASYEQY
-	TRBV9	ASSVGVVLAGGEETQY
-	TRBV28	ASSHSTSGVNYEQY
-	TRBV27	ASSLSGTYTEAF
-	TRBV6-5	ASSHSTRNTEAF
-	TRBV27	ASSYGLGRFYNEQF
-	TRBV27	ASSPPHSRSSYNEQF
-	TRBV4-3	ASSPGTSAYEQY
-	TRBV14	ASSTHYNEQF
-	TRBV19	ASSPAGGSYNEQF
once	TRBV7-9	ASSLFIHSNTGELF
-	TRBV9	ASSVTGLGTEAF
-	TRBV11-1	ASSLYGGTYNEQF
-	TRBV7-2	ASSLDAGYTYEQY
few	TRBV9	ASSVARATEAF
-	TRBV9	ASTALGKNNEQF
-	TRBV9	ASSSGPTDTQY
-	TRBV27	ASSSRRRFTDTQY
few	TRBV4-1	ASSQVGGGTEAF